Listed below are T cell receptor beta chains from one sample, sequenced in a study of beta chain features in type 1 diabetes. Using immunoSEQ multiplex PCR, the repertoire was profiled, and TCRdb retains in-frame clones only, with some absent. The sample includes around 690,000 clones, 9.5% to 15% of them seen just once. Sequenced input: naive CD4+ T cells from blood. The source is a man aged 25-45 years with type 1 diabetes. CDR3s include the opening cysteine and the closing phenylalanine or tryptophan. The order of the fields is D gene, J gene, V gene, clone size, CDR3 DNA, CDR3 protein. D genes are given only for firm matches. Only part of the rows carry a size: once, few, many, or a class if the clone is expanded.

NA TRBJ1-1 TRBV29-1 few TGCAGCGGTTCGAGTACGAACACTGAAGCTTTCTTT CSGSSTNTEAFF
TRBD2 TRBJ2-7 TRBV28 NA TGTGCCAGCAGTTCCTCGGGGGGACCGGGGAGATATATCCTTTCCTACGAGCAGTACTTC CASSSSGGPGRYILSYEQYF
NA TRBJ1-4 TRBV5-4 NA TGTGCCAGCAGCTTGGACCCCGGGGAAAAACTGTTTTTT CASSLDPGEKLFF
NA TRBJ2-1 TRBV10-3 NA TGTGCCATCAGTGAGTCGACTCCGGTTACGAATGAGCAGTTCTTC CAISESTPVTNEQFF
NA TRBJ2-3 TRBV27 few TGTGCCAGCAGTCCCGGGCCGTGGGGGGATACGCAGTATTTT CASSPGPWGDTQYF
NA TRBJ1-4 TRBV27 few TGTGCCAGCAGGCAAACAACTAATGAAAAACTGTTTTTT CASRQTTNEKLFF
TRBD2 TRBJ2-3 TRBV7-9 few TGTGCCAGCAGCCCCCTGGCGGGGGGGCAGGATACGCAGTATTTT CASSPLAGGQDTQYF
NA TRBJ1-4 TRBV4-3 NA TGCGCCAGCAGCCAGGAGGCGGACACTAATGAAAAACTGTTTTTT CASSQEADTNEKLFF
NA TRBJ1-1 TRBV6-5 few TGTGCCAGCAGTGCTCTGAAGGACACTGAAGCTTTCTTT CASSALKDTEAFF
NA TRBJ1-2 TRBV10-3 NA TGTGCCATCAGCTCAGGGGAACTTAACTATGGCTACACCTTC CAISSGELNYGYTF
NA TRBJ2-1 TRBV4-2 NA TGTGCCAGCAGCCAAGAGGTTGGGGCCCCCTACAATGAGCAGTTCTTC CASSQEVGAPYNEQFF
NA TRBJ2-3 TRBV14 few TGTGCCAGCACCTTAGGAGGGGGGCTAGATACGCAGTATTTT CASTLGGGLDTQYF
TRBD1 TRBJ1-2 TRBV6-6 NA TGTGCCAGCAGACCGGGACAGGGGTATGGCTACACCTTC CASRPGQGYGYTF
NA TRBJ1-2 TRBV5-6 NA TGTGCCAGCAGCTTGGACAGGGACAAAGGCTACACCTTC CASSLDRDKGYTF
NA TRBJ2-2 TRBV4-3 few TGCGCCAGCAGCCAAGAGCTCTCCGGGGAGCTGTTTTTT CASSQELSGELFF
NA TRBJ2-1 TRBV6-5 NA TGTGCCAGCAGATCCCCAGGTGGGCAGTTCTTC CASRSPGGQFF
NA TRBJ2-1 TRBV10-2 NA TGCGCCAGCAGTGAGTCGAGACTGATGGGCAATGAGCAGTTCTTC CASSESRLMGNEQFF
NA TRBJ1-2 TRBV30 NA TGTGCCTGGAGGACAGGTGGGCCTGGCTACACCTTC CAWRTGGPGYTF
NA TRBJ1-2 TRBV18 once TGTGCCAGCTCACCTGGCCGGGATGGCTACACCTTC CASSPGRDGYTF
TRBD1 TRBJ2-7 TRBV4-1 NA TGCGCCAGCAGCCAAGAAGGGACAGGGCACGGCGAGCAGTACTTC CASSQEGTGHGEQYF
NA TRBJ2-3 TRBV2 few TGTGCCAGCGGGGTCCGTGGGACAGATACGCAGTATTTT CASGVRGTDTQYF
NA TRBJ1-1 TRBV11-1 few TGTGCCAGCAGCGGCAGGGAGACTGAAGCTTTCTTT CASSGRETEAFF
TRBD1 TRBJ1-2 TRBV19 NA TGTGCCATCAAAGGGGACAGGGATCCTAACTATGGCTACACCTTC CAIKGDRDPNYGYTF
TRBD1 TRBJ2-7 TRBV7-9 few TGTGCCAGCAGCTTAGGTAGGCGGACAGGAACCTACGAGCAGTACTTC CASSLGRRTGTYEQYF
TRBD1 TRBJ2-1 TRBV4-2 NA TGTGCCAGCAGCCAAAACAGGGGGCATGGGACAAACAATGAGCAGTTCTTC CASSQNRGHGTNNEQFF
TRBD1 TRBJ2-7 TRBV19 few TGTGCCAGTAAAAAGGGACAGGACAGCTCCTACGAGCAGTACTTC CASKKGQDSSYEQYF
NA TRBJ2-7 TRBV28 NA TGTGCCAGCAGTCCCCGCCCCTACAGCCACGAGCAGTACTTC CASSPRPYSHEQYF
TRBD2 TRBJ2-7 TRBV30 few TGTGCCTGGAGTGTCCCGCCTAGCGGGGGGGAACACGAGCAGTACTTC CAWSVPPSGGEHEQYF
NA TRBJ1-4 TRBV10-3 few TGTGCCATCAGTGAAGGGGCACTTGATGAAAAACTGTTTTTT CAISEGALDEKLFF
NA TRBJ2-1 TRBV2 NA TGTGCCAGCAGTGATAGCGGCACCACCTACAATGAGCAGTTCTTC CASSDSGTTYNEQFF
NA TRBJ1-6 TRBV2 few TGTGCCAGCAGTGAACGCGGACAGAACGATTCACCCCTCCACTTT CASSERGQNDSPLHF
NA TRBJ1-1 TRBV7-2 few TGTGCCAGCAGCTACCTGATAGACTCGTTCCGGGCTTTCTTT CASSYLIDSFRAFF
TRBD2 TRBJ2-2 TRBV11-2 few TGTGCCAGCAGTCCCCGGGGAGTAGCGGGGGCTAACACCGGGGAGCTGTTTTTT CASSPRGVAGANTGELFF
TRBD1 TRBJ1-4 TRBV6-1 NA TGTGCCAGCGGGACAGGGGGCATTGAAAAACTGTTTTTT CASGTGGIEKLFF
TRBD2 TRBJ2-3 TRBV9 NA TGTGCCAGCACAGGACTAGCGGGGGGACCCTCCGGCACAGATACGCAGTATTTT CASTGLAGGPSGTDTQYF
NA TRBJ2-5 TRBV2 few TGTGCCAGCACCGGGACGGCGTACCAAGAGACCCAGTACTTC CASTGTAYQETQYF
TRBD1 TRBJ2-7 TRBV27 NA TGTGCCAGCAGTCCACCCCGACAGGGGTCCTACGAGCAGTACTTC CASSPPRQGSYEQYF
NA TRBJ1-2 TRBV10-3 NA TGTGCCATCAGTAAACAGCAGACTAACTATGGCTACACCTTC CAISKQQTNYGYTF
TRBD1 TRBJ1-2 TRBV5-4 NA TGTGCCAGCAGCCTAGGACAGGGATTGGATGGCTACACCTTC CASSLGQGLDGYTF
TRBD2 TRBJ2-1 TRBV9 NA TGTGCCAGCAGCGGGACTAGCTCCTACAATGAGCAGTTCTTC CASSGTSSYNEQFF
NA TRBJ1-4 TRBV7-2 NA TGTGCCAGCAGCTCGCAGTCAGAAGGTGAAAAACTGTTTTTT CASSSQSEGEKLFF
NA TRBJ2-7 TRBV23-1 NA TGCGCCAGCAGTCAATCGGCCCAGGCGAACTACGAGCAGTACTTC CASSQSAQANYEQYF
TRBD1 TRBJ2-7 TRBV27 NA TGTGCCAGCTCACCAGGGGGTTCGCCCTACGAGCAGTACTTC CASSPGGSPYEQYF
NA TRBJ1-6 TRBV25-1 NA TGTGCCAGCAGTGAATGGGTAGTGAGCTCCTATAATTCACCCCTCCACTTT CASSEWVVSSYNSPLHF
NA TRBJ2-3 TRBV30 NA TGTGCCTGGAATAAGGGGCCGAGCTCAGATACGCAGTATTTT CAWNKGPSSDTQYF
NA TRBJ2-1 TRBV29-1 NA TGCAGCGTTCAAGGGAGATACTACAATGAGCAGTTCTTC CSVQGRYYNEQFF
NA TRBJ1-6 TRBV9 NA TGTGCCAGCAGCGTAGGGGAGGGGATGGTAAATTCACCCCTCCACTTT CASSVGEGMVNSPLHF
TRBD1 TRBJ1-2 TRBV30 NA TGTGCCTGGAGCCCAGGGGGCCCTGGCTACACCTTC CAWSPGGPGYTF
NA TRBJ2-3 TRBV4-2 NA TGTGCCAGCAGCCAAGTGGTTTCTACAGATACGCAGTATTTT CASSQVVSTDTQYF
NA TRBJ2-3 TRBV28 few TGTGCCAGCAGCTCCAGGGCCTCCACAGATACGCAGTATTTT CASSSRASTDTQYF
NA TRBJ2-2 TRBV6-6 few TGTGCCAGCCAAAGGGAGAACACCGGGGAGCTGTTTTTT CASQRENTGELFF